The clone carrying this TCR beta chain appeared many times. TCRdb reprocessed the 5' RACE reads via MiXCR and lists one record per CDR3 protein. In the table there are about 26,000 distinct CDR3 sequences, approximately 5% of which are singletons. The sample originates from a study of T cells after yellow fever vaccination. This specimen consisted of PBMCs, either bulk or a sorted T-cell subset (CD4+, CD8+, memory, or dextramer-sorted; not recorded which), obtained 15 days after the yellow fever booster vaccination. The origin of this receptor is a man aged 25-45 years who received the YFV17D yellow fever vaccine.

CDR3 in amino acids: CASSALTGHRYNEQFF. As DNA, the CDR3 is TGTGCCAGCAGTGCGCTAACAGGGCACCGCTACAATGAGCAGTTCTTC. The rearrangement joins TRBV12-3 or TRBV12-4 to TRBJ2-1; the D gene is possibly TRBD1 (6 bases). Trimming took 5 bases from V and 3 from J, leaving 17 bases between them. CDR3 size: 16 residues.